This is a list of T cell receptor beta chains from one sample in a study of blood T cell repertoires in COVID-19. Using immunoSEQ multiplex PCR, the repertoire was profiled, and TCRdb retains in-frame clones only, with some absent. The sample includes some 320,000 clones, just under 90% of them seen just once. Sequences were obtained from peripheral blood. Receptor source: a woman aged 25 to 39 with COVID-19, enrolled during active disease. Each CDR3 is given with its conserved first and last residue. Each record gives: V gene, clone size, J gene, D gene, CDR3 DNA, CDR3 protein. The D gene is left open where the match is weak. Expanded clones are given a class, and other clones once, few, many or no size at all.

TRBV4-2	-	TRBJ1-1	TRBD1	TGTGCCAGCAGCCAAAGGGACAGGGGCACTGAAGCTTTCTTT	CASSQRDRGTEAFF
TRBV6-1	-	TRBJ2-7	TRBD1	TGTGCCAGCAGTGATCCACTCGTGCCTCATGGGGACAGGGACCCCTACGAGCAGTACTTC	CASSDPLVPHGDRDPYEQYF
TRBV5-1	-	TRBJ2-1	TRBD2	TGCGCCAGCAGCTTGGTAACTAGCGGCCCGAAAGAGCAGTTCTTC	CASSLVTSGPKEQFF
TRBV2	-	TRBJ2-5	-	TGTGCCAGCAGAAAACAGAATCAAGAGACCCAGTACTTC	CASRKQNQETQYF
TRBV11-3	-	TRBJ2-5	TRBD1	TGTGCCAGCAGCTCTGACAGGGTGGAGACCCAGTACTTC	CASSSDRVETQYF
TRBV27	-	TRBJ1-2	TRBD1	TGTGCCAGCAGTCCCCTACAGGGGGCGGTTGGCTACACCTTC	CASSPLQGAVGYTF
TRBV5-1	-	TRBJ1-1	-	TGCGCCAGCAGCTTGGCCGTTAACACTGAAGCTTTCTTT	CASSLAVNTEAFF
TRBV5-5	few	TRBJ1-6	-	TGTGCCAGCAGCTTGTCTGGGCTAAATAATTCACCCCTCCACTTT	CASSLSGLNNSPLHF
TRBV6-4	once	TRBJ1-4	TRBD1	TGTGCCAGCGAAGGTCCCGGGACAGGGGGTCAGGGTGAAAAACTGTTTTTT	CASEGPGTGGQGEKLFF
TRBV30	-	TRBJ1-4	-	TGTGCCTGGAGTGTCTATGGGGGACCTCCAGTTTTCCCGGGGGGAGGAAAACTGTTTTTT	CAWSVYGGPPVFPGGGKLFF
TRBV30	-	TRBJ2-7	TRBD1	TGTGCCTGGAAAATGGACAGGGTAGCCCCCTACGAGCAGTACTTC	CAWKMDRVAPYEQYF
TRBV5-5	-	TRBJ2-7	-	TGTGCCAGCAGCCCTGGCAGGGGCACCAACTACGAGCAGTACTTC	CASSPGRGTNYEQYF
TRBV7-9	-	TRBJ2-5	TRBD1	TGTGCCAGCAGCTTAGGCGGCAGGGGGCAAGAGACCCAGTACTTC	CASSLGGRGQETQYF
TRBV9	-	TRBJ1-1	-	TGTGCCAGCAGCGTAGCGAGCGTCACTGAAGCTTTCTTT	CASSVASVTEAFF
TRBV6-1	-	TRBJ1-3	-	TGTGCCAGCAGTGAGTCAGGGGACGGAAACACCATATATTTT	CASSESGDGNTIYF
TRBV11-3	-	TRBJ2-1	-	TGTGCCAGCAGCTTAGGGGGAGACCAGGATGAGCAGTTCTTC	CASSLGGDQDEQFF
TRBV2	-	TRBJ1-5	TRBD1	TGTGCCAGCAGTCCAGGGGGGAATCAGCCCCAGCATTTT	CASSPGGNQPQHF
TRBV5-1	-	TRBJ2-4	-	TGCGCCAGCAGCTTGGGGCTTCCCGAAGAAGTTCAGTACTTC	CASSLGLPEEVQYF
TRBV6-5	-	TRBJ2-3	-	TGTGCCAGCAGTCCCCTTTGGCCTAGCACAGATACGCAGTATTTT	CASSPLWPSTDTQYF
TRBV20-1	-	TRBJ1-1	-	TGCAGTGCTAGTACAGGGATAAACACTGAAGCTTTCTTT	CSASTGINTEAFF
TRBV19	-	TRBJ2-7	TRBD1	TGTGCCAGTACCCCGGGACAGGGTGGCTCCTACGAGCAGTACTTC	CASTPGQGGSYEQYF
TRBV19	-	TRBJ2-1	-	TGTGCCGGGACCAGGGGAAAGCTCGCCGAGCAGTTCTTC	CAGTRGKLAEQFF
TRBV19	-	TRBJ2-1	-	TGTGCCAGTAGTATCCAGGGGAGCTACAATGAGCAGTTCTTC	CASSIQGSYNEQFF
TRBV18	-	TRBJ1-2	-	TGTGCCAGCTCACCCCTCGAAAGCTCCTATGGCTACACCTTC	CASSPLESSYGYTF
TRBV19	once	TRBJ2-7	TRBD1	TGTGCCAGTAGTATAGTTGGGGACAGGAGATACGACGAGCAGTACTTC	CASSIVGDRRYDEQYF
TRBV11-2	-	TRBJ2-1	TRBD2	TGTGCCAGCAGCTTAGGGGTCCGGAGCGGGGGTAGCCGGGATGAGCAGTTCTTC	CASSLGVRSGGSRDEQFF
TRBV3-1/TRBV3-2	-	TRBJ1-1	-	TGTGCCAGCCAGTCATACTACCAGAACACTGAAGCTTTCTTT	CASQSYYQNTEAFF
TRBV5-1	-	TRBJ2-5	TRBD2	TGCGCCAGCAGCTCTCAGCCGAGCGGGGGTGGTCGAGAGACCCAGTACTTC	CASSSQPSGGGRETQYF
TRBV4-1	-	TRBJ1-1	-	TGCGCCAGCAGCCACTCCCAGGGGCTGAACACTGAAGCTTTCTTT	CASSHSQGLNTEAFF
TRBV29-1	-	TRBJ1-2	TRBD1	TGCAGCGTTGAAATGGGAGTCCCAGGGGGCGATGGCTACACCTTC	CSVEMGVPGGDGYTF
TRBV19	-	TRBJ1-2	-	TGTGCCAGTAGTATGGGTACAGACAACTATGGCTACACCTTC	CASSMGTDNYGYTF
TRBV11-2	-	TRBJ1-5	TRBD1	TGTGCCACAGGACAGGGGACCCGTGAAAATCAGCCCCAGCATTTT	CATGQGTRENQPQHF
TRBV7-9	-	TRBJ1-6	TRBD1	TGTGCCAGCAGCCCGGGACAGGGATCACCCCTCCACTTT	CASSPGQGSPLHF
TRBV5-1	-	TRBJ1-1	-	TGCGCCAGCAGCTTGGGCCAGGGGTACACTGAAGCTTTCTTT	CASSLGQGYTEAFF
TRBV11-2	few	TRBJ1-6	TRBD1	TGTGCCAGCAGCTTATGGGGACAGAATTCACCCCTCCACTTT	CASSLWGQNSPLHF
TRBV6-5	-	TRBJ2-5	-	TGTGCCAGCAGTAGTCCTAGTTTGGAGACCCAGTACTTC	CASSSPSLETQYF
TRBV18	-	TRBJ1-5	-	TGTGCCAGCTCACCAGATAGCGATTTCCAGCCCCAGCATTTT	CASSPDSDFQPQHF
TRBV14	-	TRBJ2-1	-	TGTGCCAGCAGCCAAGGCCGGAGTTTAGCCTACAATGAGCAGTTCTTC	CASSQGRSLAYNEQFF
TRBV6-5	-	TRBJ2-7	TRBD1	TGTGCCAGCAGTTACGGCAGGGGGCGCAACTACGAGCAGTACTTC	CASSYGRGRNYEQYF
TRBV5-8	-	TRBJ1-2	-	TGTGCCAGCAGCTTGGGTTGGGGAGACTATGGCTACACCTTC	CASSLGWGDYGYTF
TRBV5-5	-	TRBJ1-2	-	TGTGCCAGCAACAGAGACAGTAACTATGGCTACACCTTC	CASNRDSNYGYTF
TRBV3-1/TRBV3-2	once	TRBJ2-7	TRBD1	TGTGCCAGCAGCCAAGGACAGGGTCTCTACGAGCAGTACTTC	CASSQGQGLYEQYF